This TCR beta chain was identified in a study of blood T cell repertoires in COVID-19. Study information: Acute-phase and convalescent COVID-19 samples originated in the United States, Italy and Spain. In each case, the material was cDNA or gDNA derived from T cells, B-cell-depleted T cells, or PBMCs.

CDR1 is SGDLS and CDR2 is YYNGEE in the germline V gene. The V and J ends lost 3 bases and 0 bases respectively, with 10 bases between them. This CDR3 has 15 amino acids. In the authors' methods: Reference gene primer amplification gave estimated nucleated cell counts. Sequenced by immunoSEQ multiplex PCR; TCRdb stores in-frame clones only, minus some. Clone size and the V and J calls come from that table; the DNA yielded D and trimming. The sample contains about 140,000 clones, 80% of which appear only once. This chain connects TRBV9 to TRBJ2-1; possible D gene TRBD1, 6 bases. The specimen sequenced was peripheral blood. This TCR was sampled from a man in his 70s who had recovered from COVID-19. The chain's CDR3 is CASSAAGDSYNEQFF. CDR3 sequence (DNA): TGTGCCAGCAGCGCCGCAGGGGACTCCTACAATGAGCAGTTCTTC. Based on the CDR3 plus reference TRBV9 and TRBJ2-1, the full variable domain is DSGVTQTPKHLITATGQRVTLRCSPRSGDLSVYWYQQSLDQGLQFLIQYYNGEERAKGNILERFSAQQFPDLHSELNLSSLELGDSALYFCASSAAGDSYNEQFFGPGTRLTVL.